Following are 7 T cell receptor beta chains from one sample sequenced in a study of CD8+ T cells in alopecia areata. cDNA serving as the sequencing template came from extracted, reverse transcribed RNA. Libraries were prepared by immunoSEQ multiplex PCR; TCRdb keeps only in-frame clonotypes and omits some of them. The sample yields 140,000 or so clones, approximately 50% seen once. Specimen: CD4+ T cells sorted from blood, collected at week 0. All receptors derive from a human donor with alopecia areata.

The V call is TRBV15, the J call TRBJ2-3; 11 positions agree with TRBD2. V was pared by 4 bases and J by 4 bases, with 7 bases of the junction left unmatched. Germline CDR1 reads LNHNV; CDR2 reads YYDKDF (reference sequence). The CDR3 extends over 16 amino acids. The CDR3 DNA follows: TGTGCCACCAGCACCTTACTAGCGGGAGTTCCAGATACGCAGTATTTT. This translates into CATSTLLAGVPDTQYF.

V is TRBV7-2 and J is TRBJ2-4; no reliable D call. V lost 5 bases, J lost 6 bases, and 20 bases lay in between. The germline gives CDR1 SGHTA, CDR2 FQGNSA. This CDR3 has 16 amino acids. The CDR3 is CASSQVIGRSLNIQYF. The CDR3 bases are TGTGCCAGCAGCCAGGTCATTGGCAGATCTCTAAACATTCAGTACTTC.

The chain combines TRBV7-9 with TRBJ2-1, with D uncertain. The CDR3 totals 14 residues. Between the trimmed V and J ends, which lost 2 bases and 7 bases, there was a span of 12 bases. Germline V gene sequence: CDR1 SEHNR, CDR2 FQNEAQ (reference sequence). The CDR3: CASSLYQQQNEQFF. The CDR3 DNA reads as TGTGCCAGCAGCTTATATCAACAGCAAAATGAGCAGTTCTTC.

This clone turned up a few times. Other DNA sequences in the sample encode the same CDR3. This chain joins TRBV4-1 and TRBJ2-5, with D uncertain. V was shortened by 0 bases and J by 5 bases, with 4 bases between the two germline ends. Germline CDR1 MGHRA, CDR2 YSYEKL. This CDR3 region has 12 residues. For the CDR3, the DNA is TGCGCCAGCAGCCAAGAAGGGGAGACCCAGTACTTC. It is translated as CASSQEGETQYF.

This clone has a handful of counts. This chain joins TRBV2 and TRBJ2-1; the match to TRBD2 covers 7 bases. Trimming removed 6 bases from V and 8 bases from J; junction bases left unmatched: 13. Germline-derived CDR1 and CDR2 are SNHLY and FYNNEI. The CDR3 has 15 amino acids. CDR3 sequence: CASRESGIKLHEQFF. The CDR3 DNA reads TGTGCCAGCAGGGAAAGCGGGATCAAGCTCCATGAGCAGTTCTTC.

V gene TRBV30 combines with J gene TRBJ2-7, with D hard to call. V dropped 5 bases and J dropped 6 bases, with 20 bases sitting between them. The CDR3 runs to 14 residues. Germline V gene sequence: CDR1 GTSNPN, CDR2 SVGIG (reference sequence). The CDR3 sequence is CAWDQGTDVGEQYF. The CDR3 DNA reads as TGTGCCTGGGATCAAGGCACCGATGTGGGCGAGCAGTACTTC.

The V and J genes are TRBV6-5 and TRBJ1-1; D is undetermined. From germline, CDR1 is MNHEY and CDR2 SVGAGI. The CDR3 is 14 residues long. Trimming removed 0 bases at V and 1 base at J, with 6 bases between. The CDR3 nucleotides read TGTGCCAGCAGTTACTCCTACACGAACACTGAAGCTTTCTTT. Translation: CASSYSYTNTEAFF.